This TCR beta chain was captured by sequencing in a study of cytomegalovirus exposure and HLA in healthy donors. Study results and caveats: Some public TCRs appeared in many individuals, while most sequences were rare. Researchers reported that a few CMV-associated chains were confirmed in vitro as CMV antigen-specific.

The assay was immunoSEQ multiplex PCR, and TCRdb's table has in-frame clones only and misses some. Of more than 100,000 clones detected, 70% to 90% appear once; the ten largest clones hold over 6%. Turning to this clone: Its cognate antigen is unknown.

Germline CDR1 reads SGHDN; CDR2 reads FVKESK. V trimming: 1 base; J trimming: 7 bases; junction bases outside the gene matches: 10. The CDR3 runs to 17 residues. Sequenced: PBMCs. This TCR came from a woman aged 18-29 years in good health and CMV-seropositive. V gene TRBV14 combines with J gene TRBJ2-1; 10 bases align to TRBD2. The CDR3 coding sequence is TGTGCCAGCAGCCAAGGGCTTCTAGCGGGAGAGAAGAATGAGCAGTTCTTC. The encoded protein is CASSQGLLAGEKNEQFF.